In its sample, the clone carrying this T cell receptor beta chain was seen a few times. The antigen remains unidentified. The sample comes from a study of T-cell memory formation after mild COVID-19. TCRdb re-called the 5' RACE reads with MiXCR, one entry per CDR3 protein. Among roughly 380,000 distinct CDR3 sequences listed, 25% to 30% were seen once. Study-wide findings and caveats: Clones shrinking between day 15 and 85 showed a balanced CD4/CD8 split, and those that grew later tilted toward CD4+. Nothing showed for sure that second-wave clones peaking on day 37 were SARS-CoV-2 specific.

V shed 1 base and J 7 bases; nucleotides not matched to a gene: 4. CDR3 size: 16 residues. The germline CDR1 and CDR2 sequences are SGHVS and FQNEAQ. The V gene is TRBV7-8, the J gene TRBJ2-1; 13 bases are shared with TRBD2. The sequence derives from an adult woman who had mild COVID-19 (a few samples of this study predate the infection). Cell type and time point are not known. Sequencing was performed on PBMCs or a T cell subset sorted from them (not recorded which). The CDR3 spells CASSLELAGGPNEQFF. The CDR3 nucleotides are TGTGCCAGCAGCTTAGAACTAGCGGGAGGGCCGAATGAGCAGTTCTTC.